One sample yielded the 18 T cell receptor beta chains listed below, sequenced in a study of blood T cell repertoires in COVID-19. Some clones are missing from TCRdb's copy, which holds only in-frame ones; the method was immunoSEQ multiplex PCR. The sample holds some 83,000 clones, about nine tenths seen once. The sample consisted of peripheral blood. These TCRs come from a man aged 50-59 years with acute or convalescent COVID-19.

This chain connects TRBV15 to TRBJ1-1; D is possibly TRBD1 (6 bases). Germline CDR1 LNHNV, CDR2 YYDKDF (reference sequence). Trimming removed 1 base from V and 5 bases from J, with 11 bases in between. CDR3 length equals 14 residues. The DNA for the CDR3 is TGTGCCACCAGCAGAGCTCAGGGGTGGACTGAAGCTTTCTTT. Its translation is CATSRAQGWTEAFF.

The chain carries TRBV5-4 and TRBJ1-1; D is unclear. The CDR3 runs 14 residues. Trimming took 3 bases from V and 0 from J, leaving 9 bases between them. CDR1 and CDR2 from the germline V gene are SGHNT and YYREEE (reference sequence). CDR3 residues: CASSSPLLNTEAFF. The DNA for the CDR3 is TGTGCCAGCAGCTCGCCACTATTGAACACTGAAGCTTTCTTT.

The chain couples TRBV4-2 to TRBJ1-2; D may be TRBD1 (5 bases). The CDR3 is 15 residues long. Per germline, CDR1 LGHNA and CDR2 YNFKEQ. Trimming pared 4 bases from V and 3 bases from J, leaving 15 bases between. The chain's CDR3 is CASSPSGGRDYGYTF. In DNA, the CDR3 is TGTGCCAGCAGCCCCTCCGGGGGTCGGGACTATGGCTACACCTTC.

V gene TRBV5-4 combines with J gene TRBJ2-7; 10 positions match TRBD1. J lost 6 bases, V lost 4 bases, and 13 bases had no gene match. Germline loops: CDR1 SGHNT, CDR2 YYREEE (reference sequence). The CDR3 has 16 residues. DNA of the CDR3: TGTGCCAGCAGCCTCGGAATGGGACAGGGGATCTCCGAGCAGTACTTC. It codes for CASSLGMGQGISEQYF.

This clone was seen only once. The chain carries TRBV7-9 and TRBJ2-1, with 7 bases that match TRBD1. V lost 5 bases and J lost 5; bases outside the gene matches: 15. CDR1 is SEHNR, CDR2 FQNEAQ, per germline (reference sequence). The CDR3 is made up of 17 amino acids. The CDR3 DNA is TGTGCCAGCAGCCTAATCGGATCCGGCGGACAGGACAATGAGCAGTTCTTC. Protein sequence: CASSLIGSGGQDNEQFF.

This chain connects TRBV7-2 to TRBJ2-1; 14 bases agree with TRBD2. This CDR3 comprises 17 residues. V was clipped by 4 bases and J by 4 bases; unmatched bases: 6. Looked up from germline, CDR1 is SGHTA and CDR2 is FQGNSA. In DNA form, the CDR3 reads TGTGCCAGCAGCTCAGGACTAGCGGGGGGATTATACAATGAGCAGTTCTTC. It specifies CASSSGLAGGLYNEQFF.

The J gene is TRBJ1-1, the V gene TRBV2; D not certain. Germline values: CDR1 SNHLY, CDR2 FYNNEI. V was trimmed by 2 bases and J by 0 bases, leaving 4 bases between them. The CDR3 has 13 residues. CDR3 amino acids: CASSEQVNTEAFF. In nucleotides, the CDR3 is TGTGCCAGCAGTGAACAGGTGAACACTGAAGCTTTCTTT.

The chain joins TRBV5-1 to TRBJ1-1; TRBD1 matches at 7 bases. Germline-derived CDR1 and CDR2 are SGHRS and YFSETQ. This CDR3 has 16 residues. Trimming took 3 bases from V and 0 from J; bases not matched to a gene: 8. The CDR3 DNA is TGCGCCAGCAGCTGGGCAGGGGGTGAATTGAACACTGAAGCTTTCTTT. Amino acids: CASSWAGGELNTEAFF.

The sample holds one count of this clone. The chain carries TRBV5-6 and TRBJ1-5, with 10 bases matching TRBD1. The CDR3 spans 15 residues. The germline V gene encodes CDR1 SGHDT and CDR2 YYEEEE. Losses at the gene ends were 4 bases for V and 5 bases for J; bases not matched to a gene: 6. In nucleotides, the CDR3 is TGTGCCAGCAGCCCCGGGACAGGGGACGATCAGCCCCAGCATTTT. Protein sequence: CASSPGTGDDQPQHF.

The chain combines TRBV7-3 with TRBJ2-4; 8 bases fit TRBD1. The CDR3 runs 15 residues. Trimming at V came to 5 bases and at J to 6 bases, leaving 9 bases not matched to a gene. Germline V gene lookup returns CDR1 SGHTA and CDR2 FQGTGA. This CDR3 reads CASSPKTGDGNIQYF. In DNA, the CDR3 is TGTGCCAGCAGCCCCAAGACAGGGGATGGAAACATTCAGTACTTC.

This clone came up a few times. V gene TRBV30 combines with J gene TRBJ1-4; the D gene is possibly TRBD1 (5 bases). The CDR3 is made up of 13 amino acids. Trimming stripped 0 bases from V and 5 bases from J, with 7 bases between. Germline values: CDR1 GTSNPN, CDR2 SVGIG (reference sequence). The CDR3 sequence: CAWSVQENEKLFF. The CDR3 coding sequence is TGTGCCTGGAGTGTACAGGAGAATGAAAAACTGTTTTTT. Full variable domain (missing parts from reference TRBV30 and TRBJ1-4): SQTIHQWPATLVQPVGSPLSLECTVEGTSNPNLYWYRQAAGRGLQLLFYSVGIGQISSEVPQNLSASRPQDRQFILSSKKLLLSDSGFYLCAWSVQENEKLFFGSGTQLSVL.

J is TRBJ2-4 and V is TRBV19; TRBD2 is a possible D gene (5 bases). The CDR3 spans 15 residues. Looked up from germline, CDR1 is LNHDA and CDR2 is SQIVND (reference sequence). V was trimmed by 5 bases and J by 5 bases, leaving 16 bases between them. The DNA for the CDR3 is TGTGCCAGTAGTCCGAACCGGGATACTGAAAACATTCAGTACTTC. Its translation: CASSPNRDTENIQYF.

In its sample, this clone was seen once. The chain recombines TRBV13 with TRBJ2-2; TRBD1 is a possible D gene (6 bases). Trimming pared 5 bases from V and 3 bases from J, leaving 16 bases between. Germline lookup yields CDR1 PRHDT and CDR2 FYEKMQ (reference sequence). The CDR3 contains 16 residues. The DNA of the CDR3 is TGTGCCAGCAGCCCACTAAAAACAGGGTACACCGGGGAGCTGTTTTTT. As protein: CASSPLKTGYTGELFF. The full variable domain, rest sourced from reference TRBV13 and TRBJ2-2, is AAGVIQSPRHLIKEKRETATLKCYPIPRHDTVYWYQQGPGQDPQFLISFYEKMQSDKGSIPDRFSAQQFSDYHSELNMSSLELGDSALYFCASSPLKTGYTGELFFGEGSRLTVL.

V is TRBV30 and J is TRBJ1-6; 7 bases line up with TRBD1. V trimming: 3 bases; J trimming: 10 bases; junction bases outside the gene matches: 3. This CDR3 has 12 residues. Germline V gene sequence: CDR1 GTSNPN, CDR2 SVGIG (reference sequence). CDR3 nucleotides: TGTGCCTGGAGGTCAGGGGGATCACCCCTCCACTTT. Translating gives CAWRSGGSPLHF.

V and J are TRBV19 and TRBJ2-7; tentatively, D is TRBD2 (5 bases). This CDR3 is built from 14 residues. The V and J ends lost 0 bases and 7 bases respectively, with 13 bases between them. The germline CDR1 and CDR2 sequences are LNHDA and SQIVND (reference sequence). CDR3 in DNA: TGTGCCAGTAGTATAGATCGGGATACTGGGGAGCAGTACGTC. It codes for CASSIDRDTGEQYV.

This clone was observed a single time. This chain joins TRBV7-2 and TRBJ1-3; 7 nucleotides line up with TRBD1. The CDR3 runs 15 residues. With 1 base clipped from V and 5 bases from J, the junction kept 5 bases outside the gene matches. CDR1 SGHTA and CDR2 FQGNSA come from the germline V gene. CDR3 in DNA: TGTGCCAGCAGCTTAGGGCAGGGGGGAAGAAACACCATATATTTT. This translates into CASSLGQGGRNTIYF. Variable domain in full (rest from reference TRBV7-2 and TRBJ1-3): GAGVSQSPSNKVTEKGKDVELRCDPISGHTALYWYRQSLGQGLEFLIYFQGNSAPDKSGLPSDRFSAERTGGSVSTLTIQRTQQEDSAVYLCASSLGQGGRNTIYFGEGSWLTVV.

The rearrangement links TRBV5-4 to TRBJ2-5; a possible D gene is TRBD1 (5 bases). The CDR3 consists of 13 residues. Germline lookup yields CDR1 SGHNT and CDR2 YYREEE (reference sequence). V shed 0 bases and J shed 4 bases, with 7 bases lying between them. The CDR3 nucleotides are TGTGCCAGCAGCTTGGGTCAGGGAGAGACCCAGTACTTC. Translated: CASSLGQGETQYF.

The chain combines TRBV27 with TRBJ2-3; 9 bases are a match to TRBD2. CDR1 is MNHEY and CDR2 is SMNVEV in the germline V gene (reference sequence). The ends lost 4 bases at V and 1 base at J; junction bases unmatched: 9. The length of the CDR3 is 17 residues. CDR3 loop: CASSSIAGEGGTDTQYF. CDR3 sequence (DNA): TGTGCCAGCAGTTCTATAGCGGGAGAGGGTGGCACAGATACGCAGTATTTT.